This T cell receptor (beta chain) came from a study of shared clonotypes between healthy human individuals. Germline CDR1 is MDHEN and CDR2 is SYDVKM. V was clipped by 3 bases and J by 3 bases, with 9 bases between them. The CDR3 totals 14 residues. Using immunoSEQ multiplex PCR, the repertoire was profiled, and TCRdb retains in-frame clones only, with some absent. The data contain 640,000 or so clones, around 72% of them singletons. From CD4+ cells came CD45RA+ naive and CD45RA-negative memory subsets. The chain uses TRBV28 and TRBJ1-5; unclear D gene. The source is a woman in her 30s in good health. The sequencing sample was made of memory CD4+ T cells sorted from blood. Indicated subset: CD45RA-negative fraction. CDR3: CASSFGRYNQPQHF. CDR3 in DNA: TGTGCCAGCAGTTTTGGGAGGTACAATCAGCCCCAGCATTTT.